The rows below give T cell receptor beta chains drawn from one sample of a study of shared clonotypes between healthy human individuals. The data were produced by immunoSEQ multiplex PCR, yet TCRdb's version contains in-frame clones alone and is incomplete. Of 650,000 to 800,000 clones detected, around 70% appear once; the ten largest clones hold approximately 1.7%. Specimen: memory CD4+ T cells sorted from blood. Source of these receptors: a woman aged 25-40 years in good health. Each CDR3 is given with its conserved first and last residue. Each record gives: clone size, D gene, V gene, J gene, CDR3 DNA, CDR3 protein. D genes are given only for firm matches. Expanded clones get a size class; other rows say once, few or many, or leave the size out.

>few|NA|TRBV7-9|TRBJ2-1
TGTGCCAGCAGCTTACGGGATATCAATGAGCAGTTCTTC
CASSLRDINEQFF
>NA|TRBD1|TRBV7-9|TRBJ2-5
TGTGCCAGCAGCCAACAGGGGGCGCAGACTGAGCAGTACTTC
CASSQQGAQTEQYF
>many|NA|TRBV10-3|TRBJ2-7
TGTGCCAACAACGGGGGCCCCTACGAGCAGTACTTC
CANNGGPYEQYF
>few|TRBD1|TRBV28|TRBJ1-5
TGTGCCAGCAGTAGGACAGGGGTTACGAATCAGCCCCAGCATTTT
CASSRTGVTNQPQHF
>NA|NA|TRBV19|TRBJ2-7
TGTGCCAGTAGTATAGGTCCGACACTTCGCAACGAGCAGTACTTC
CASSIGPTLRNEQYF
>NA|TRBD2|TRBV18|TRBJ2-3
TGTGCCAGCTCACCATGGCGGGAGGGCCAAGATACGCAGTATTTT
CASSPWREGQDTQYF
>NA|NA|TRBV30|TRBJ2-7
TGTGCCTGGGATACCAACTCGGGCTACGAGCAGTACTTC
CAWDTNSGYEQYF
>NA|TRBD2|TRBV28|TRBJ2-5
TGTGCCAGCAGTTTGGGCGGGAGCGTAGGGACCCAGTACTTC
CASSLGGSVGTQYF
>few|NA|TRBV5-1|TRBJ2-7
TGCGCCAGCAGCTTGGGGACAGTCTACGAGCAGTACTTC
CASSLGTVYEQYF
>NA|NA|TRBV7-9|TRBJ1-1
TGTGCCAGCAGCTTTTACACCGGACTGAACACTGAAGCTTTCTTT
CASSFYTGLNTEAFF
>NA|TRBD2|TRBV30|TRBJ2-5
TGTGCCTGGAAGTCCCTAGCGGTACAAGAGACCCAGTACTTC
CAWKSLAVQETQYF
>NA|TRBD1|TRBV9|TRBJ1-1
TGTGCCAGCAGCGGTAGGATTACAGGGGGAGGAACTGAAGCTTTCTTT
CASSGRITGGGTEAFF
>NA|NA|TRBV6-5|TRBJ2-3
TGTGCCAGCAGCGAGGGGTATACGCAGTATTTT
CASSEGYTQYF
>NA|TRBD2|TRBV2|TRBJ2-7
TGTGCCAGCGCCCAGAGGCTAGCGGACTCCTACGAGCAGTACTTC
CASAQRLADSYEQYF
>NA|TRBD2|TRBV19|TRBJ2-1
TGTGCCAGTAACCCGACTAGCGGGAGGCGTGAGCAGTTCTTC
CASNPTSGRREQFF
>NA|TRBD1|TRBV25-1|TRBJ2-3
TGTGCCAGCAGTGAATTAGGACAGGGAAGACGGGATACGCAGTATTTT
CASSELGQGRRDTQYF
>NA|NA|TRBV5-1|TRBJ1-1
TGCGCCAGCCGCCGGACGGTGAACACTGAAGCTTTCTTT
CASRRTVNTEAFF
>once|TRBD1|TRBV28|TRBJ1-1
TGTGCCAGCATCCGGACAGGGTCCGGGACTGAAGCTTTCTTT
CASIRTGSGTEAFF
>NA|NA|TRBV5-1|TRBJ2-1
TGCGCCAGCAGCTTGGTTGCCGGGAAGAATGAGCAGTTCTTC
CASSLVAGKNEQFF